This TCR beta chain comes out of a study of blood T cell repertoires in COVID-19. On the study more broadly: COVID-19 samples from acute and convalescent phases originated in the United States, Italy and Spain. Sources were T cells, B-cell-depleted T cells, or PBMCs; the material itself was cDNA or gDNA.

The V segment lost 2 bases and the J segment 7 bases; nucleotides outside the gene matches: 6. The V gene's germline CDR1 is SGHRS and CDR2 YFSETQ. The CDR3 contains 16 residues. In the study's own analysis: Nucleated cell number was recorded as an estimate derived from reference gene primer amplification. Sequencing used immunoSEQ multiplex PCR; TCRdb keeps in-frame clones, though not all of them. For V, J and clone size, that table is used; D and trimming come from the DNA. The profile shows around 250,000 clones, 65% to 85% of them singletons. This clonotype was sampled from an elderly man with acute or convalescent COVID-19. The sequenced sample was peripheral blood. The chain joins TRBV5-1 to TRBJ2-1, with TRBD2 identical over 13 bases. CDR3 bases: TGCGCCAGCAGCTTCGGACTAGCGGGAGCAGTGAATGAGCAGTTCTTC. Translated, it gives CASSFGLAGAVNEQFF.